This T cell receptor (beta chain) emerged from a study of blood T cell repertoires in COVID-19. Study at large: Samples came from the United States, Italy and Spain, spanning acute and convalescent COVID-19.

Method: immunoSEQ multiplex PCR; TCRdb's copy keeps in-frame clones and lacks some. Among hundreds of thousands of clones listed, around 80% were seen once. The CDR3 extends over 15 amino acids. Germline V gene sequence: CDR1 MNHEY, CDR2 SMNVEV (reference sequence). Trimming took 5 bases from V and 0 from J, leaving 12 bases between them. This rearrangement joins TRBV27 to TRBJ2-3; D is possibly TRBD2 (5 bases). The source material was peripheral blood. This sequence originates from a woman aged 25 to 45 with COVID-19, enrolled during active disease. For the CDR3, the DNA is TGTGCCAGCAGTGAGCTCGGGGATAGCACAGATACGCAGTATTTT. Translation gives CASSELGDSTDTQYF.